These 23 T cell receptor beta chains originate from one sample sequenced in a study of cytomegalovirus exposure and HLA in healthy donors. PCR used 60 Vbeta primers and 13 Jbeta primers. The repertoire was sequenced with immunoSEQ multiplex PCR; TCRdb's copy has only in-frame clones and lacks some. The table includes about 81,000 clones, 70% to 90% detected once. Material for sequencing was PBMCs. The receptor source for this set is a man younger than 35 in good health and CMV-seronegative.

The chain joins TRBV6-5 to TRBJ2-1, with a weak D call TRBD2 (5 bases). The CDR3 is 15 amino acids. The germline V and J ends were trimmed by 6 bases and 0 bases, with 12 bases remaining between them. The germline V gene has CDR1 MNHEY and CDR2 SVGAGI. The CDR3 loop reads CASRRTSSSYNEQFF. As DNA, the CDR3 is TGTGCCAGCAGGCGGACTTCGTCCTCCTACAATGAGCAGTTCTTC.

The V gene is TRBV6-5, the J gene TRBJ1-4; 7 nucleotides align to TRBD1. The CDR3 consists of 13 residues. Trimming cost V 5 bases and J 11 bases; bases outside gene matches: 8. Germline V CDR1 and CDR2: MNHEY, SVGAGI. This CDR3 reads CASSDRVKGKLFF. Here the CDR3 DNA reads TGTGCCAGCAGTGACAGGGTTAAGGGGAAACTGTTTTTT.

The rearrangement links TRBV5-4 to TRBJ2-3, with TRBD2 matching 8 bases. The CDR3 contains 16 residues. The J segment lost 2 bases and the V segment lost 0 bases, leaving 5 bases of the junction unmatched. Germline CDR1 SGHNT, CDR2 YYREEE (reference sequence). CDR3 residues: CASSLGLAHITDTQYF. The DNA of the CDR3 is TGTGCCAGCAGCTTGGGACTAGCGCACATCACAGATACGCAGTATTTT.

The chain employs TRBV7-6 and TRBJ2-7; 7 bases match TRBD2. Looked up from germline, CDR1 is SGHVS and CDR2 is FNYEAQ. The CDR3 has 16 amino acids. The J segment lost 2 bases and the V segment lost 5 bases, leaving 12 bases of the junction unmatched. The CDR3 sequence: CASSPEIAGTAYEQYF. CDR3 in DNA: TGTGCCAGCAGCCCCGAGATAGCGGGTACCGCCTACGAGCAGTACTTC.

The rearrangement links TRBV25-1 to TRBJ1-1; D gene unclear. Germline loops: CDR1 MGHDK, CDR2 SYGVNS. Trimming took off 3 bases at V and 1 base at J, with 9 bases between the two ends. The CDR3 loop spans 14 amino acids. This CDR3 reads CASSERGKNTEAFF. In nucleotides, the CDR3 is TGTGCCAGCAGTGAGAGAGGGAAGAACACTGAAGCTTTCTTT.

The chain recombines TRBV6-5 with TRBJ1-5; possible D gene TRBD1, 6 bases. In germline, CDR1 is MNHEY, CDR2 SVGAGI. CDR3 length equals 15 residues. V dropped 0 bases and J dropped 5 bases, with 11 bases sitting between them. CDR3 coding DNA: TGTGCCAGCAGTTACTCCCCAGGGGCTGATCAGCCCCAGCATTTT. This codes for CASSYSPGADQPQHF.

The chain is built from TRBV18 and TRBJ2-7; 9 nucleotides agree with TRBD1. Germline assignment: CDR1 KGHSH and CDR2 LQKENI. V was pared by 4 bases and J by 5 bases, with 9 bases of the junction left unmatched. The CDR3 has 15 amino acids. DNA of the CDR3: TGTGCCAGCTCACGATCGGTCCGGGACAGGGACGAGCAGTACTTC. It translates to CASSRSVRDRDEQYF.

In its sample, this clone was seen once. The J gene is TRBJ2-3, the V gene TRBV19; TRBD2 aligns across 8 bases. J was trimmed by 0 bases and V by 5 bases; bases with no gene match: 4. The CDR3 is made up of 15 amino acids. Germline CDR1 reads LNHDA; CDR2 reads SQIVND (reference sequence). The CDR3 protein is CASSSQRGSTDTQYF. The CDR3 DNA is TGTGCCAGTAGTTCTCAGCGGGGGAGCACAGATACGCAGTATTTT.

Comment on this clone: Mismatch with germline at one junction end may stem from a read error. The rearrangement joins TRBV7-9 to TRBJ2-7, with TRBD1 matching 7 bases. CDR1 is SEHNR and CDR2 is FQNEAQ in the germline V gene (reference sequence). This CDR3 is built from 15 residues. The CDR3 bases are TGTTCCAGCACCACCTCCCAACAACAGGGGCTCGAGCAGTACTTC. It is translated as CSSTTSQQQGLEQYF.

The chain uses TRBV9 and TRBJ1-1; D may be TRBD1 (5 bases). Trimming removed 2 bases at V and 3 bases at J, with 17 bases between. The germline CDR1 and CDR2 sequences are SGDLS and YYNGEE. This CDR3 has 16 amino acids. CDR3 amino acids: CASSVYGAKGDTEAFF. The CDR3 DNA reads TGTGCCAGCAGCGTTTATGGAGCAAAAGGGGACACTGAAGCTTTCTTT.

J is TRBJ2-7 and V is TRBV14, with TRBD1 matching over 7 bases. Germline-derived CDR1 and CDR2 are SGHDN and FVKESK. J was trimmed by 2 bases and V by 3 bases; bases with no gene match: 10. The CDR3 contains 16 residues. For the CDR3, the DNA is TGTGCCAGCAGCCACTACGCCGGGACAGCCACCTACGAGCAGTACTTC. Translation: CASSHYAGTATYEQYF.

The rearrangement joins TRBV20-1 to TRBJ2-1, with unresolved D. The CDR3 runs to 10 residues. In germline, CDR1 is DFQATT, CDR2 SNEGSKA (reference sequence). Trimming pared 6 bases from V and 6 bases from J, leaving 6 bases between. The CDR3 bases are TGCAGTGCCAAGAGCAATGAGCAGTTCTTC. Protein: CSAKSNEQFF.

This chain connects TRBV19 to TRBJ1-2; a possible D gene is TRBD1 (5 bases). The CDR3 is 13 residues long. Germline assignment: CDR1 LNHDA and CDR2 SQIVND (reference sequence). V was pared by 5 bases and J by 10 bases, with 17 bases between. In DNA, the CDR3 is TGTGCCAGTAGTTCTCGGGGGAGCACCTCCTACACCTTC. This encodes CASSSRGSTSYTF.

The chain uses TRBV6-6 and TRBJ1-1; TRBD1 aligns across 7 bases. With V trimmed by 4 bases and J by 5 bases, 1 base remained unmatched. This CDR3 spans 12 amino acids. Germline CDR1 MNHNY, CDR2 SVGAGI (reference sequence). In DNA, the CDR3 is TGTGCCAGCAGTTTGGACAGGACTGAAGCTTTCTTT. It yields the protein CASSLDRTEAFF.

The chain uses TRBV10-3 and TRBJ1-3; D is possibly TRBD1 (5 bases). The V end was cut by 5 bases, the J end by 5 bases, with 10 bases between. Germline V CDR1 and CDR2: ENHRY, SYGVKD. This CDR3 spans 13 amino acids. The CDR3 DNA reads as TGTGCCATCAGTTCCGGGGGGAGAAACACCATATATTTT. It yields the protein CAISSGGRNTIYF.

The V gene is TRBV18, the J gene TRBJ2-7; 10 bases line up with TRBD2. Per germline, CDR1 KGHSH and CDR2 LQKENI. The CDR3 runs 16 residues. The junction had 17 bases not matched to a gene; V was cut back by 6 bases and J by 9 bases. This CDR3 reads CASSPTSGTHYDPQYF. CDR3 nucleotides: TGTGCCAGCTCGCCAACTAGCGGGACCCACTACGACCCGCAGTACTTC.

The genes are TRBV7-9 and TRBJ2-5; TRBD2 might be the D (6 bases). Trimming left V 1 base short and J 4 bases short, with 13 bases between. The CDR3 runs to 15 residues. In germline, CDR1 is SEHNR, CDR2 FQNEAQ (reference sequence). The CDR3 DNA follows: TGTGCCAGCAGCTTAGTTCGGGCGGGACGAGAGACCCAGTACTTC. It specifies CASSLVRAGRETQYF.

The chain is built from TRBV7-2 and TRBJ2-5; D is perhaps TRBD2 (6 bases). The germline V and J ends were trimmed by 5 bases and 4 bases, with 20 bases remaining between them. The CDR3 length is 16 residues. Germline V gene sequence: CDR1 SGHTA, CDR2 FQGNSA. The CDR3 loop reads CASSPPGRSGGETQYF. CDR3 nucleotides: TGTGCCAGCAGCCCCCCGGGGAGGAGCGGAGGAGAGACCCAGTACTTC.

This chain uses TRBV5-1 with TRBJ1-1; 8 bases fit TRBD1. Germline lookup yields CDR1 SGHRS and CDR2 YFSETQ. CDR3 length: 15 amino acids. After removal of 0 bases from V and 6 bases from J, the junction contained 7 bases not matched to a gene. The CDR3 reads CASSLEGRGRAEAFF. The CDR3 nucleotides read TGCGCCAGCAGCTTGGAGGGCAGGGGGCGCGCTGAAGCTTTCTTT.

The CDR3 DNA reads as TGTGCCAGCAGTTTAATGAGCGACGGCATCAATCAGCCCCAGCATTTT. Translation gives CASSLMSDGINQPQHF. The rearrangement links TRBV28 to TRBJ1-5; D is unclear. The CDR3 contains 16 residues. The V end lost 2 bases, the J end lost 3 bases, and 14 bases lay between the germline ends. The germline CDR1 and CDR2 sequences are MDHEN and SYDVKM.

The rearrangement uses TRBV7-6 and TRBJ2-7; 11 nucleotides match TRBD2. The V segment lost 5 bases and the J segment 5 bases; nucleotides outside the gene matches: 8. Germline CDR1 and CDR2: SGHVS and FNYEAQ. The CDR3 loop spans 15 amino acids. The CDR3 loop reads CASSIQRLAGNEQYF. The CDR3 DNA reads as TGTGCCAGCAGCATTCAGCGACTAGCGGGAAACGAGCAGTACTTC.

The CDR3 DNA is TGTGCCAGCAACGGGCGGGGTCGCCCGTACACTGAAGCTTTCTTT. Protein product: CASNGRGRPYTEAFF. V gene TRBV21-1 combines with J gene TRBJ1-1. TRBV21-1 is a listed pseudogene. There are 15 residues in the CDR3.

This rearrangement joins TRBV27 to TRBJ2-5; D remains ambiguous. Trimming left V 5 bases short and J 0 bases short, with 7 bases between. This CDR3 comprises 13 residues. Germline V lookup: CDR1 MNHEY, CDR2 SMNVEV (reference sequence). The CDR3 DNA reads as TGTGCCAGCAGTCTCCTGTACCAAGAGACCCAGTACTTC. The encoded protein is CASSLLYQETQYF.